The 21 T cell receptor beta chains in this list originate from one sample, sequenced in a study of cytomegalovirus exposure and HLA in healthy donors. Use of 60 Vbeta and 13 Jbeta primers characterized the PCR. Sequencing used immunoSEQ multiplex PCR; TCRdb keeps in-frame clones, though not all of them. The sample consists of 100,000 to 150,000 clones, about two thirds of them appearing once. The specimen sequenced was PBMCs. The source is a man aged 25 to 40 in good health and CMV-seronegative.

V is TRBV4-3 and J is TRBJ2-1; tentatively, D is TRBD2 (5 bases). Germline loops: CDR1 LGHNA, CDR2 YSLEER. The length of the CDR3 is 15 residues. Between the trimmed V and J ends, which lost 0 bases and 14 bases, there was a span of 20 bases. The CDR3 DNA reads TGCGCCAGCAGCCAAGATTGGGAGACCCAAGTCCAGGAGTTCTTC. Its protein product is CASSQDWETQVQEFF.

The chain recombines TRBV6-5 with TRBJ1-2; possible D gene TRBD1, 5 bases. V shed 7 bases and J shed 2 bases, with 17 bases lying between them. Germline V gives CDR1 MNHEY, CDR2 SVGAGI. This CDR3 has 15 residues. The CDR3 reads CASTRGHQGNYGYTF. The CDR3 nucleotides read TGTGCCAGCACTAGGGGTCACCAAGGAAACTATGGCTACACCTTC.

This clone was seen only once. This CDR3 is missing its conserved last phenylalanine or tryptophan, likely due to a read error. Because the CDR3's place on the DNA is in doubt, the DNA is left out and the CDR3 is given as listed by TCRdb. The CDR3 is CASSEKDRPQI. This chain links TRBV6-6 with TRBJ1-1; the D call in the table, TRBD1, was not verified against the DNA. The germline V gene encodes CDR1 MNHNY and CDR2 SVGAGI (reference sequence). The CDR3 has 11 amino acids, counting both end residues.

The chain uses TRBV6-1 and TRBJ1-4; D is unresolved. CDR3 size: 15 residues. Germline V gene lookup returns CDR1 MNHNS and CDR2 SASEGT. Trimming shortened V by 1 base and J by 7 bases, and 13 bases separated the two germline ends. This CDR3 is CASSEVPQHPEKLFF. Here the CDR3 DNA reads TGTGCCAGCAGTGAAGTACCGCAACACCCTGAAAAACTGTTTTTT.

The chain employs TRBV6-5 and TRBJ1-6, with 7 bases that match TRBD1. In germline, CDR1 is MNHEY, CDR2 SVGAGI. The V gene end was trimmed by 0 bases and the J gene end by 8 bases; junction bases not matched to a gene: 7. The CDR3 is 16 residues long. The CDR3 here is CASSYSDRAGYSPLHF. In DNA, the CDR3 is TGTGCCAGCAGTTACTCCGACAGGGCGGGGTATTCACCCCTCCACTTT.

This chain joins TRBV5-4 and TRBJ2-7, with D perhaps matching TRBD2 (5 bases). The CDR3 consists of 16 residues. V lost 4 bases and J lost 0, with 17 bases in between. Germline-derived CDR1 and CDR2 are SGHNT and YYREEE (reference sequence). CDR3 sequence (DNA): TGTGCCAGCAGCCCCTACCGTGGACGGGACTCCTACGAGCAGTACTTC. Translated: CASSPYRGRDSYEQYF.

The V and J genes are TRBV28 and TRBJ2-5; TRBD2 matches 9 bases. The CDR3 is 13 amino acids. J lost 5 bases, V lost 3 bases, and 1 base had no gene match. Germline CDR1 reads MDHEN; CDR2 reads SYDVKM. The CDR3 DNA follows: TGTGCCAGCAGTTTGCTAGCGGGGGAGACCCAGTACTTC. Translating it yields CASSLLAGETQYF.

The J gene is TRBJ1-4, the V gene TRBV7-8; maybe TRBD1 (6 bases). Trimming shortened V by 8 bases and J by 8 bases, and 18 bases separated the two germline ends. The germline gives CDR1 SGHVS, CDR2 FQNEAQ. The CDR3 sequence is 14 residues long. The CDR3: CASGGSSGKEKLFF. Written as DNA, the CDR3 is TGTGCCAGCGGGGGCTCCAGCGGGAAGGAAAAACTGTTTTTT.

This sequence joins TRBV5-5 and TRBJ1-6; no clear D. Looked up from germline, CDR1 is SGHKS and CDR2 is YYEKEE (reference sequence). The CDR3 extends over 15 amino acids. Trimming took 6 bases from V and 7 from J, leaving 17 bases between them. The chain's CDR3 is CASMVPGILNSPLHF. The CDR3 coding sequence is TGTGCCAGCATGGTTCCCGGGATATTAAATTCACCCCTCCACTTT.

The CDR3 region is CASSPSLGGVSGETQYF. DNA for the CDR3: TGTGCCAGCTCACCATCCCTTGGCGGGGTCAGCGGGGAGACCCAGTACTTC. The chain links TRBV18 to TRBJ2-5; possibly TRBD2 for D (6 bases). Germline CDR1 KGHSH, CDR2 LQKENI. V was cut by 2 bases and J by 5 bases, with 21 bases left in between. The CDR3 totals 17 residues.

Concerning this clone: A read error may produce the germline difference seen at one junction end. This chain connects TRBV7-9 to TRBJ2-1; 12 bases agree with TRBD2. CDR3 size: 15 residues. The V gene's germline CDR1 is SEHNR and CDR2 FQNEAQ (reference sequence). CDR3 nucleotides: TGTTCCAGCAGCTTAGCCGGACTAGCGGGGACCGATCGGTTCTTC. Its translation: CSSSLAGLAGTDRFF.

This clone was counted once. The V and J genes are TRBV7-9 and TRBJ1-1, with 8 bases that match TRBD1. This CDR3 is 14 amino acids long. Per germline, CDR1 SEHNR and CDR2 FQNEAQ (reference sequence). Trimming took 8 bases from V and 1 from J; bases not matched to a gene: 6. CDR3 DNA: TGTGCCAGCGGATCCGGGACAGGGAACACTGAAGCTTTCTTT. Translated: CASGSGTGNTEAFF.

V is TRBV18 and J is TRBJ2-7, with D possibly being TRBD2 (6 bases). The CDR3 is made up of 14 amino acids. Germline CDR1 reads KGHSH; CDR2 reads LQKENI. V was shortened by 4 bases and J by 3 bases, with 13 bases between the two germline ends. The CDR3 here is CASSLKGSGYEQYF. The CDR3 coding sequence is TGTGCCAGCTCACTCAAAGGTAGCGGCTACGAGCAGTACTTC.

This clone was counted a few times. This chain uses TRBV28 with TRBJ1-5; tentative D call: TRBD1 (5 bases). The length of the CDR3 is 13 residues. Germline CDR1 and CDR2: MDHEN and SYDVKM. Trimming shortened V by 8 bases and J by 3 bases, and 11 bases separated the two germline ends. In DNA, the CDR3 is TGTGCCAGCTCCTGGGGGGTCAATCAGCCCCAGCATTTT. As protein: CASSWGVNQPQHF.

Regarding this clone: Within the sample, other DNA sequences also encode this same CDR3. The chain is built from TRBV11-3 and TRBJ2-3; 7 bases fit TRBD1. Germline CDR1 reads SGHNT; CDR2 reads YENEEA. The CDR3 contains 15 residues. The J segment lost 2 bases and the V segment lost 1 base, leaving 3 bases of the junction unmatched. The CDR3 DNA is TGTGCCAGCAGCTTAGGACAGGGTTCCACAGATACGCAGTATTTT. As protein: CASSLGQGSTDTQYF. The entire variable domain, with the rest obtained from reference TRBV11-3 and TRBJ2-3, is as follows: EAGVVQSPRYKIIEKKQPVAFWCNPISGHNTLYWYLQNLGQGPELLIRYENEEAVDDSQLPKDRFSAERLKGVDSTLKIQPAELGDSAVYLCASSLGQGSTDTQYFGPGTRLTVL.

This clone was counted a few times. The rearrangement links TRBV9 to TRBJ1-6; 10 bases match TRBD1. The V gene's germline CDR1 is SGDLS and CDR2 YYNGEE. V shed 5 bases, J shed 7 bases, and the junction held 3 bases outside the gene matches. The CDR3 is 14 amino acids. CDR3 residues: CASSRQGANSPLHF. In DNA, the CDR3 is TGTGCCAGCAGTCGACAGGGGGCAAATTCACCCCTCCACTTT.

This chain links TRBV19 with TRBJ1-5; maybe TRBD1 (6 bases). V was trimmed by 11 bases and J by 7 bases, leaving 18 bases between them. CDR3 length equals 13 residues. Germline V gene sequence: CDR1 LNHDA, CDR2 SQIVND (reference sequence). CDR3 sequence (DNA): TGTGCCTCCGTGCGGGGGCTGGGACAGCCCCAGCATTTT. Translated, it gives CASVRGLGQPQHF.

The V and J genes are TRBV29-1 and TRBJ2-5, with no clear D. The ends were cut back, 4 bases at V and 2 bases at J, with 11 bases in the middle. Germline CDR1 SQVTM, CDR2 ANQGSEA. The length of the CDR3 is 13 residues. CDR3 coding DNA: TGCAGCGTTGGATTCTGGCAGCAAGAGACCCAGTACTTC. Protein sequence: CSVGFWQQETQYF.

CDR3 sequence: CASSPRGNQPQHF. The DNA of the CDR3 is TGTGCCAGCAGCCCCCGGGGCAATCAGCCCCAGCATTTT. This chain uses TRBV7-8 with TRBJ1-5, with D unresolved. The CDR3 sequence is 13 residues long. The germline V gene has CDR1 SGHVS and CDR2 FQNEAQ. V was trimmed by 5 bases and J by 2 bases, leaving 7 bases between them.

V usage is TRBV5-1 and J usage is TRBJ2-2, with D possibly TRBD1 on 6 matching bases. V was trimmed by 4 bases and J by 1 base, leaving 11 bases between them. Looked up from germline, CDR1 is SGHRS and CDR2 is YFSETQ. This CDR3 comprises 15 residues. CDR3 bases: TGCGCCAGCAGCGGGGACATTCAGAACACCGGGGAGCTGTTTTTT. It codes for CASSGDIQNTGELFF.

The chain is built from TRBV6-5 and TRBJ2-3; the match to TRBD1 covers 7 bases. Germline loops: CDR1 MNHEY, CDR2 SVGAGI. Losses at the gene ends were 7 bases for V and 5 bases for J; bases not matched to a gene: 9. This CDR3 is built from 14 residues. The CDR3 region is CASKRQGVGDTQYF. The CDR3 nucleotides read TGTGCCAGCAAGCGGCAGGGGGTTGGAGATACGCAGTATTTT.